Given below is one TCR beta chain in context. Its antigen is still unknown. CDR3 length equals 13 residues. Trimming took off 8 bases at V and 6 bases at J, with 14 bases between the two ends. The germline V gene encodes CDR1 MNHNS and CDR2 SASEGT. This sample was taken from a study of cytomegalovirus exposure and HLA in healthy donors. Study outcomes and limitations: High sensitivity and specificity were reportedly achieved when the classifier diagnosed cytomegalovirus status.

With 60 Vbeta and 13 Jbeta primers, the PCR was carried out. The data were produced by immunoSEQ multiplex PCR, yet TCRdb's version contains in-frame clones alone and is incomplete. The sample contains 150,000 to 200,000 clones, just under 80% of which appear only once. The chain employs TRBV6-1 and TRBJ1-3; D not resolved. This TCR was recovered from a woman in her twenties or thirties in good health and CMV-seronegative. Sequencing was performed on PBMCs. The CDR3 DNA is TGTGCCAGCGCGACATCTGGCGCAAACACCATATATTTT. It codes for CASATSGANTIYF.